The present T cell receptor beta chain was sequenced within a study of T-cell reconstitution after alpha-beta-depleted transplantation in children. This clonotype occurred a few times. Its antigen is still unknown. Molecular barcoding with unique molecular identifiers was used for the TCRbeta library. TCRdb re-called the PCR reads through MiXCR, storing one row per CDR3 protein. The table lists some 460,000 distinct CDR3 sequences, 15% to 20% of them singletons. Study results and limitations: It was newly produced T cells that mostly accounted for T-cell counts and diversity one year after transplant.

CDR1 and CDR2 from the germline V gene are SGHRS and YFSETQ. V was clipped by 0 bases and J by 3 bases; unmatched bases: 7. The CDR3 sequence is 17 residues long. The chain recombines TRBV5-1 with TRBJ2-3; 10 nucleotides align to TRBD2. Source: PBMCs, mostly from graft donor cells, taken 360 days after TCRalphabeta/CD19-depleted stem cell transplant. This clonotype was sampled from a boy under two years old who had a stem cell transplant for Wiskott-Aldrich syndrome, so the T cells may come from the graft donor. CDR3 in amino acids: CASSLALHSGRTDTQYF. The CDR3 bases are TGCGCCAGCAGCTTGGCCCTTCATAGCGGGAGGACAGATACGCAGTATTTT.